The 26 T cell receptor beta chains below come from one sample, sequenced in a study of T cell clonality in common variable immunodeficiency. Libraries were prepared by immunoSEQ multiplex PCR; TCRdb keeps only in-frame clonotypes and omits some of them. This sample carries approximately 52,000 clones, none of them present only once. Sequencing was done on a sample of peripheral blood mononuclear cells. The receptor set was obtained from a person between 18 and 75 years old in good health.

As concerns this clone: The observed sequence ends 3 residues before the CDR3 terminus, with the missing tail filled in from the germline J gene. The chain joins TRBV5-4 to TRBJ2-7, with a tentative D call TRBD1 (5 bases). Germline CDR1 is SGHNT and CDR2 is YYREEE (reference sequence). There are 13 residues in the CDR3. The V and J ends lost 0 bases and 1 base respectively, with 5 bases between them. The CDR3 here is CASSLGQSYEQYF. The CDR3 DNA, read in part, is TGTGCCAGCAGCTTGGGACAGTCCTACGAG. Together with reference TRBV5-4 and TRBJ2-7, the CDR3 gives the full variable domain: ETGVTQSPTHLIKTRGQQVTLRCSSQSGHNTVSWYQQALGQGPQFIFQYYREEENGRGNFPPRFSGLQFPNYSSELNVNALELDDSALYLCASSLGQSYEQYFGPGTRLTVT.

By its share, this clone is large. The read ends 3 residues early relative to the CDR3; the germline J gene fills the gap. This chain joins TRBV6-2 or TRBV6-3 and TRBJ2-2, with 8 bases that match TRBD1. Germline CDR1 MNHEY, CDR2 SVGEGT. The J segment lost 3 bases and the V segment lost 6 bases, leaving 3 bases of the junction unmatched. This CDR3 has 14 residues. The part of the CDR3 DNA that was read is TGTGCCAGCAGAGGACAGGGATACACCGGGGAG. Amino acid sequence: CASRGQGYTGE. The complete CDR3 reads CASRGQGYTGELFF.

This clone turned up a few times. The read ends 3 residues early relative to the CDR3; the germline J gene fills the gap. V is TRBV20-1 and J is TRBJ2-1; 15 nucleotides line up with TRBD2. The CDR3 is 16 residues long. V lost 1 base, J lost 7 bases, and 5 bases stayed unmatched. Per the germline V gene, CDR1 is DFQATT and CDR2 is SNEGSKA (reference sequence). The part of the CDR3 DNA that was read is TGCAGTGCTAGAGGGGGGGGGACTAGCGGGAGGAATGAG. Residues: CSARGGGTSGRNE. The CDR3 reads in full as CSARGGGTSGRNEQFF.

Ten or more counts support this clone. The observed sequence ends 3 residues before the CDR3 terminus, with the missing tail filled in from the germline J gene. The chain combines TRBV5-6 with TRBJ2-1; D is undetermined. The CDR3 has 11 residues. CDR1 SGHDT and CDR2 YYEEEE come from the germline V gene. V was trimmed by 0 bases and J by 9 bases, leaving 4 bases between them. The sequenced CDR3 bases are TGTGCCAGCAGCTTGGAGGGTGAG. Encoded protein: CASSLEGE. The CDR3 in full is CASSLEGEQFF.

This clone has ten or more counts. The CDR3 is cut off 3 residues early in the read; its end comes from the germline J gene. V is TRBV7-2 and J is TRBJ2-7, with 10 bases identical to TRBD2. CDR1 and CDR2 from the germline V gene are SGHTA and FQGNSA. This CDR3 is 17 amino acids long. Trimming cost V 0 bases and J 2 bases; bases outside gene matches: 7. CDR3 loop: CASSLAPGTSATYEQYF. Incomplete CDR3 DNA: TGTGCCAGCAGCTTAGCGCCCGGGACTAGCGCTACCTACGAG.

Of note for this clone: The CDR3 extends 3 residues past the end of the read, so its final part is completed from the germline J gene. V usage is TRBV11-2 and J usage is TRBJ2-7; 8 nucleotides agree with TRBD1. CDR3 length: 13 residues. Germline V gene lookup returns CDR1 SGHAT and CDR2 FQNNGV. The V segment lost 5 bases and the J segment 5 bases; nucleotides outside the gene matches: 5. CDR3 bases read: TGTGCCAGCAGCAAGGGACAGGCCCACGAG. Amino acids: CASSKGQAHE. Given in full, the CDR3 is CASSKGQAHEQYF.

In this sample, this clone turned up many times. The read is 3 residues too short to cover the CDR3 end, so that end is filled in from the germline J gene. This chain joins TRBV11-2 and TRBJ1-1, with D unresolved. The CDR3 length is 13 residues. V gave up 5 bases and J gave up 0 bases, with 7 bases separating them. CDR1 SGHAT and CDR2 FQNNGV come from the germline V gene. The sequenced CDR3 bases are TGTGCCAGCAGCCTCGGGGTGAACACTGAA. Its protein product is CASSLGVNTE. The full-length CDR3 reads as CASSLGVNTEAFF.

There are many counts of this clone. The missing CDR3 end, 3 residues past where the read stops, is filled in from the germline J gene. The chain is built from TRBV14 and TRBJ2-7, with 7 positions matching TRBD2. J was trimmed by 2 bases and V by 4 bases; bases with no gene match: 8. CDR1 is SGHDN, CDR2 FVKESK, per germline. This CDR3 region has 15 residues. CDR3 loop: CASSPPLASPYEQYF. Partial CDR3 DNA: TGTGCCAGCAGCCCACCACTAGCGTCCCCCTACGAG.

As regards this clone: Read coverage stops 3 residues before the CDR3 terminus; the germline J gene supplies the remainder. V and J are TRBV19 and TRBJ1-2; TRBD1 is a possible D gene (6 bases). The V end lost 9 bases, the J end lost 4 bases, and 18 bases lay between the germline ends. The CDR3 is 14 amino acids. Germline CDR1 and CDR2: LNHDA and SQIVND (reference sequence). CDR3 DNA (partial): TGTGCCAGCTCCCCAGTGGGGGCGTCCTATGGC. Amino acid sequence: CASSPVGASYG. The whole CDR3 region reads CASSPVGASYGYTF.

This clone was picked up many times. Incomplete CDR3 DNA: TGTGCCAGCAGAGCAGAGGCGGAGAACACCGGGGAG. This translates into CASRAEAENTGE. The complete CDR3 reads CASRAEAENTGELFF. The chain has TRBV5-5 and TRBJ2-2; D is ambiguous. The CDR3 extends 3 residues past the end of the read, so its final part is completed from the germline J gene. The CDR3 contains 15 residues. Trimming removed 5 bases from V and 1 base from J, with 12 bases in between. CDR1 and CDR2 (germline): SGHKS, YYEKEE (reference sequence).

This clone was recorded at least ten times. The read comes to an end 3 residues before the CDR3 does, leaving the germline J gene to fill in the end. The genes are TRBV20-1 and TRBJ2-3, with 8 bases matching TRBD2. Germline values: CDR1 DFQATT, CDR2 SNEGSKA (reference sequence). The CDR3 extends over 17 amino acids. The covered CDR3 bases are TGCAGTGCTAGAGATTGGGGTAGCGGGATGGGGTTACGAGCG. Translating gives CSARDWGSGMGLRA. The entire CDR3 is CSARDWGSGMGLRAQYF.

This clone was counted at least ten times. Sequencing ends 3 residues short of the CDR3 end; the germline J gene provides the rest. This sequence joins TRBV29-1 and TRBJ1-1, with D possibly TRBD1 on 6 matching bases. The CDR3 runs to 12 residues. Trimming pared 4 bases from V and 3 bases from J, leaving 9 bases between. Per germline, CDR1 SQVTM and CDR2 ANQGSEA. The covered CDR3 bases are TGCAGCGTTGGGCAGGGGTACACTGAA. Translation: CSVGQGYTE. The CDR3 reads in full as CSVGQGYTEAFF.

This clone has a count of ten or more. The CDR3 extends 3 residues past the end of the read, so its final part is completed from the germline J gene. The rearrangement joins TRBV11-2 to TRBJ2-7; the D is unclear. Germline assignment: CDR1 SGHAT and CDR2 FQNNGV. With 1 base removed from V and 1 base from J, the gap between germline ends came to 8 bases. CDR3 size: 14 residues. CDR3 DNA (partial): TGTGCCAGCAGCTTAGTTCCAGCGTCCTACGAG. Its protein product is CASSLVPASYE. The CDR3 in its entirety is CASSLVPASYEQYF.

This clone was seen repeatedly, ten times or more. With the read ending 3 residues before the CDR3 end, the germline J gene is used to fill in that end. The rearrangement uses TRBV5-4 and TRBJ2-1, with a weak D call TRBD2 (5 bases). Deletions cut 3 bases from V and 9 bases from J, with 7 bases between. CDR3 length: 11 residues. CDR1 is SGHNT, CDR2 YYREEE, per germline (reference sequence). The CDR3 bases that were read are TGTGCCAGCAGCTCGGGGTTTGAG. Protein product: CASSSGFE. The complete CDR3 protein is CASSSGFEQFF. The complete variable domain, with remaining parts taken from reference TRBV5-4 and TRBJ2-1, reads ETGVTQSPTHLIKTRGQQVTLRCSSQSGHNTVSWYQQALGQGPQFIFQYYREEENGRGNFPPRFSGLQFPNYSSELNVNALELDDSALYLCASSSGFEQFFGPGTRLTVL.

This clone has only a few counts. The read ends 3 residues shy of where the CDR3 ends; the end is completed using the germline J gene. J is TRBJ1-2 and V is TRBV7-2, with D hard to call. Germline V gene data show CDR1 as SGHTA and CDR2 as FQGNSA. CDR3 size: 14 residues. CDR3 amino acids: CASSQEWVNNDYTF. CDR3 DNA (partial): TGTGCCAGCAGCCAGGAATGGGTCAACAATGAC.

This clone was seen at least ten times. The read stops 3 residues short of the end of the CDR3; the missing end is completed from the germline J gene. The chain combines TRBV12-3 or TRBV12-4 with TRBJ2-7; TRBD2 matches at 9 bases. Trimming at V came to 3 bases and at J to 6 bases, leaving 6 bases not matched to a gene. This CDR3 region has 14 residues. CDR3 sequence: CASSFGSGSSEQYF. The CDR3 bases that were read are TGTGCCAGCAGTTTCGGTAGCGGGAGTTCCGAG.

A few counts support this clone. The CDR3 end falls 3 residues outside the read, so it is completed with the germline J gene. The chain couples TRBV29-1 to TRBJ2-1; 11 bases match TRBD1. V lost 6 bases to trimming and J lost 8 bases; unmatched junction nucleotides: 6. CDR3 size: 13 residues. Germline assignment: CDR1 SQVTM and CDR2 ANQGSEA. Here the CDR3 reads CSVVGQGADEQFF. The sequenced CDR3 bases are TGCAGCGTGGTCGGACAGGGGGCGGATGAG.

This clone has ten or more counts. The read terminates 3 residues ahead of where the CDR3 ends, so the germline J gene completes it. V is TRBV28 and J is TRBJ1-5; 8 nucleotides match TRBD1. With 9 bases clipped from V and 6 bases from J, the junction kept 1 base outside the gene matches. This CDR3 spans 11 amino acids. Germline V gene lookup returns CDR1 MDHEN and CDR2 SYDVKM. The CDR3 sequence is CASTGGQPQHF. The covered CDR3 bases are TGTGCCAGTACAGGGGGTCAGCCC. The full variable domain, in which reference TRBV28 and TRBJ1-5 provide the parts outside the CDR3, is DVKVTQSSRYLVKRTGEKVFLECVQDMDHENMFWYRQDPGLGLRLIYFSYDVKMKEKGDIPEGYSVSREKKERFSLILESASTNQTSMYLCASTGGQPQHFGDGTRLSIL.

In its sample, this clone was seen many times. The read is 3 residues too short to cover the CDR3 end, so that end is filled in from the germline J gene. The chain links TRBV18 to TRBJ2-3, with TRBD2 matching over 7 bases. Germline V gene data show CDR1 as KGHSH and CDR2 as LQKENI. CDR3 length: 16 residues. V trimming: 1 base; J trimming: 8 bases; junction bases outside the gene matches: 12. Incomplete CDR3 DNA: TGTGCCAGCTCACCACGGGGGGTTCAAGCGGGGTCTACG. Translating gives CASSPRGVQAGST. The whole CDR3 protein is CASSPRGVQAGSTQYF. Variable domain in full (rest from reference TRBV18 and TRBJ2-3): NAGVMQNPRHLVRRRGQEARLRCSPMKGHSHVYWYRQLPEEGLKFMVYLQKENIIDESGMPKERFSAEFPKEGPSILRIQQVVRGDSAAYFCASSPRGVQAGSTQYFGPGTRLTVL.

In the case of this clone: With the read ending 3 residues before the CDR3 end, the germline J gene is used to fill in that end. The chain couples TRBV2 to TRBJ1-4; TRBD1 matches 10 bases. V trimming: 10 bases; J trimming: 3 bases; junction bases outside the gene matches: 5. This CDR3 has 14 residues. Looked up from germline, CDR1 is SNHLY and CDR2 is FYNNEI. The CDR3 protein is CATRTGGANEKLFF. The CDR3 bases that were read are TGTGCCACCAGGACAGGGGGAGCTAATGAAAAA.

Only a few counts were recorded for this clone. The read stops 3 residues short of the end of the CDR3; the missing end is completed from the germline J gene. The sample holds other DNA sequences that translate to the same CDR3. The chain employs TRBV20-1 and TRBJ2-1, with D perhaps matching TRBD1 (6 bases). V lost 5 bases, J lost 9 bases, and 35 bases lay in between. Germline V lookup: CDR1 DFQATT, CDR2 SNEGSKA (reference sequence). CDR3 length: 19 amino acids. CDR3 bases read: TGCAGTGCTCCTCCAACCCAACGCGGCCCACGATCCCCCAGGGGTGAG. This translates into CSAPPTQRGPRSPRGE. The full CDR3 is CSAPPTQRGPRSPRGEQFF.

This clone was observed at least ten times. The sequence runs out 3 residues before the end of the CDR3; the remainder is reconstructed from the germline J gene. The chain carries TRBV20-1 and TRBJ2-2, with D perhaps TRBD2 (5 bases). The length of the CDR3 is 13 residues. Germline CDR1 is DFQATT and CDR2 is SNEGSKA (reference sequence). The V gene lost 5 bases and the J gene lost 7 bases, with 14 bases spanning the gap. Partial CDR3 DNA: TGCAGTGCTGCTCCGCGGGTGAGCGGGGAG. It yields the protein CSAAPRVSGE. The complete CDR3 protein is CSAAPRVSGELFF.

A note on this clone: A read error may explain this, as a much larger clone is one base away. The read ends 3 residues before the CDR3 terminus; that terminus is restored from the germline J gene. The V and J genes are TRBV6-2 or TRBV6-3 and TRBJ2-3; 8 bases align to TRBD1. This CDR3 comprises 17 residues. Per the germline V gene, CDR1 is MNHEY and CDR2 is SVGEGT. The CDR3 bases that were read are TGTGCCAGCAGTTACACCCCAGGGGGCGCGGGCAATCAGCCG. Translating gives CASSYTPGGAGNQP. The whole CDR3 region reads CASSYTPGGAGNQPQYF.

This clone was observed many times. The read ends 3 residues before the CDR3 terminus; that terminus is restored from the germline J gene. This chain joins TRBV7-9 and TRBJ2-2; D is ambiguous. The V end lost 8 bases, the J end lost 6 bases, and 7 bases lay between the germline ends. The germline CDR1 and CDR2 sequences are SEHNR and FQNEAQ (reference sequence). The CDR3 runs to 11 residues. This CDR3 reads CASGSAGELFF. The DNA read from the CDR3 is TGTGCCAGCGGCTCAGCCGGGGAG.

This clone came up many times. The DNA ends 3 residues before the CDR3 does, and the rest of the CDR3 is filled in from the germline J gene. The V and J genes are TRBV2 and TRBJ2-7, with D possibly being TRBD1 (5 bases). Trimming removed 6 bases from V and 4 bases from J, with 10 bases in between. Germline V lookup: CDR1 SNHLY, CDR2 FYNNEI. The CDR3 runs to 12 residues. Partial CDR3 DNA: TGTGCCAGCAGCGCTTACAGGTACGAG. Residues: CASSAYRYE. The complete CDR3 protein is CASSAYRYEQYF.

This clone was observed at least ten times. Read coverage stops 3 residues before the CDR3 terminus; the germline J gene supplies the remainder. V gene TRBV19 combines with J gene TRBJ2-4, with TRBD1 matching over 7 bases. The germline CDR1 and CDR2 sequences are LNHDA and SQIVND (reference sequence). V shed 1 base, J shed 6 bases, and the junction held 3 bases outside the gene matches. The CDR3 is 14 residues long. The chain's CDR3 is CASSIGAGGNIQYF. CDR3 bases read: TGTGCCAGTAGTATAGGGGCAGGGGGAAACATT.